This is a list of T cell receptor beta chains from one sample in a study of T cell responses to AZD1222 COVID-19 vaccine. Assay: immunoSEQ multiplex PCR; the TCRdb copy retains only in-frame clones and omits some. This sample has tens of thousands of clones, with over 80% found just once. The sequenced sample was peripheral blood, obtained 28 days after the second dose of the MenACWY control vaccine. The source of these receptors is an adult who received the MenACWY meningococcal vaccine as a control. Each CDR3 is given with its conserved first and last residue. D genes are given only for firm matches. Size tells how often a clone was seen (once, few, many) or the class of an expanded clone, and some rows leave it out.

V,D,J,size,CDR3,DNA
TRBV4-1,-,TRBJ2-7,-,CASSQGDTTYEQYF,TGCGCCAGCAGCCAAGGGGACACCACCTACGAGCAGTACTTC
TRBV19,-,TRBJ1-2,-,CASSGQGIGYGYTF,TGTGCCAGTAGTGGCCAGGGGATTGGCTATGGCTACACCTTC
TRBV5-1,TRBD1,TRBJ2-7,-,CASSLPGQFYEQYF,TGCGCCAGCAGCCTCCCGGGACAGTTCTACGAGCAGTACTTC
TRBV30,TRBD1,TRBJ1-4,once,CAWSVLIRGPTNEKLFF,TGTGCCTGGAGTGTACTTATTAGGGGGCCAACTAATGAAAAACTGTTTTTT
TRBV27,-,TRBJ2-3,-,CASRTGAVDTQYF,TGTGCCAGCAGAACAGGCGCCGTGGATACGCAGTATTTT
TRBV6-1,-,TRBJ2-6,-,CASSATVSSGANVLTF,TGTGCCAGCAGTGCAACGGTTAGCTCTGGGGCCAACGTCCTGACTTTC
TRBV7-8,-,TRBJ2-4,-,CASSQTGQLAKNIQYF,TGTGCCAGCAGCCAGACAGGACAGCTAGCCAAAAACATTCAGTACTTC
TRBV2,TRBD2,TRBJ2-7,-,CASSGGLAGLYEQYF,TGTGCCAGCAGTGGGGGACTAGCGGGACTGTACGAGCAGTACTTC
TRBV19,TRBD1,TRBJ2-5,-,CASSMDREGAQYF,TGTGCCAGTAGTATGGACAGGGAAGGGGCCCAGTACTTC
TRBV6-5,-,TRBJ1-5,-,CASSPENVSNQPQHF,TGTGCCAGCTCACCGGAGAATGTTAGCAATCAGCCCCAGCATTTT
TRBV9,-,TRBJ2-1,-,CASSHPGERHNEQFF,TGTGCCAGCAGCCACCCGGGGGAGAGACACAATGAGCAGTTCTTC
TRBV2,-,TRBJ1-2,-,CASREQGLEGYTF,TGTGCCAGCAGGGAACAGGGTTTAGAAGGCTACACCTTC
TRBV19,-,TRBJ1-6,once,CASSIGTAEALHF,TGTGCCAGTAGTATAGGGACAGCCGAAGCCCTCCACTTT
TRBV28,-,TRBJ2-1,-,CASRPDKHSYNEQFF,TGTGCCAGCAGACCTGACAAGCACTCCTACAATGAGCAGTTCTTC
TRBV13,-,TRBJ1-1,-,CASSTGNTEAFF,TGTGCCAGCAGCACAGGGAACACTGAAGCTTTCTTT
TRBV4-1,-,TRBJ1-2,-,CASSQVGQRAGPDYGYTF,TGCGCCAGCAGCCAAGTAGGGCAGAGGGCTGGGCCCGACTATGGCTACACCTTC
TRBV28,TRBD1,TRBJ2-7,once,CASGGTGRSYEQYF,TGTGCCAGCGGGGGGACAGGCAGGTCCTACGAGCAGTACTTC
TRBV7-8,-,TRBJ1-1,-,CASSLVSGSEAFF,TGTGCCAGCAGCTTAGTGTCGGGGTCTGAAGCTTTCTTT
TRBV6-4,TRBD1,TRBJ1-1,-,CATRQGVTTEAFF,TGTGCCACCCGACAGGGGGTGACCACTGAAGCTTTCTTT
TRBV5-1,TRBD2,TRBJ2-3,-,CASSPGLVKSTDTQYF,TGCGCCAGCAGCCCGGGACTAGTGAAAAGCACAGATACGCAGTATTTT
TRBV19,-,TRBJ1-1,-,CASQADRSGTEAFF,TGTGCCAGTCAAGCCGACAGGTCGGGCACTGAAGCTTTCTTT
TRBV9,-,TRBJ1-4,-,CASSVLQRDPTNEKLFF,TGTGCCAGCAGCGTTCTGCAGCGAGATCCAACTAATGAAAAACTGTTTTTT
TRBV3-1/TRBV3-2,TRBD1,TRBJ1-2,once,CASGRQGEMGYTF,TGTGCCAGCGGAAGACAGGGGGAGATGGGCTACACCTTC
TRBV19,-,TRBJ1-1,-,CASTSTPNWGTEAFF,TGTGCCAGTACCTCGACTCCTAACTGGGGGACTGAAGCTTTCTTT
TRBV3-1/TRBV3-2,-,TRBJ2-7,-,CASSQEGSGGSYEQYF,TGTGCCAGCAGCCAAGAAGGTTCGGGCGGTTCCTACGAGCAGTACTTC
TRBV27,TRBD2,TRBJ2-1,-,CASTPGTGGYNEQFF,TGTGCCAGCACTCCGGGAACGGGAGGGTACAATGAGCAGTTCTTC
TRBV28,-,TRBJ2-7,-,CASSGPAKVGEQYF,TGTGCCAGCAGTGGCCCGGCCAAGGTGGGCGAGCAGTACTTC
TRBV7-9,-,TRBJ2-1,-,CASSPRGTSYNEQFF,TGTGCCAGCAGCCCACGCGGGACATCCTACAATGAGCAGTTCTTC
TRBV5-1,-,TRBJ2-3,-,CASSLGSPDTQYF,TGCGCCAGCAGCTTGGGGTCCCCGGATACGCAGTATTTT
TRBV14,-,TRBJ2-5,-,CASSQVGRTQETQYF,TGTGCCAGCAGCCAAGTTGGGAGGACGCAAGAGACCCAGTACTTC
TRBV4-1,TRBD2,TRBJ2-1,once,CASSLFPTPETSGYNEQFF,TGCGCCAGCAGCCTCTTCCCTACCCCGGAGACTAGCGGGTACAATGAGCAGTTCTTC
TRBV24-1,-,TRBJ2-7,-,CATSDWQLYEQYF,TGTGCCACCAGTGATTGGCAGCTGTACGAGCAGTACTTC
TRBV19,TRBD2,TRBJ2-1,-,CASSTHLLAGGLVGQFF,TGTGCCAGTAGTACCCACCTCCTAGCGGGAGGACTGGTGGGGCAGTTCTTC
TRBV5-1,TRBD2,TRBJ2-1,-,CASSLVWTSNEQFF,TGCGCCAGCAGCTTGGTATGGACTAGCAATGAGCAGTTCTTC
TRBV19,TRBD1,TRBJ1-2,-,CASTAGQEDGYTF,TGTGCCAGTACCGCGGGACAGGAGGATGGCTACACCTTC
TRBV4-3,TRBD1,TRBJ2-7,-,CASSQGQGASYEQYF,TGCGCCAGCAGCCAAGGACAGGGGGCCTCCTACGAGCAGTACTTC
TRBV11-2,-,TRBJ1-3,-,CASSSRRDSGNTIYF,TGTGCCAGCAGCTCCAGACGGGACTCTGGAAACACCATATATTTT
TRBV30,-,TRBJ1-2,once,CAWSWGVGVGAGGYTF,TGTGCCTGGAGCTGGGGTGTTGGGGTAGGGGCTGGTGGCTACACCTTC
TRBV7-2,-,TRBJ2-3,-,CASSPSQTSTDTQYF,TGTGCCAGCAGCCCCAGCCAGACTAGCACAGATACGCAGTATTTT
TRBV27,-,TRBJ2-2,once,CASSPSQTGTGELFF,TGTGCCAGCAGTCCAAGCCAGACGGGAACCGGGGAGCTGTTTTTT
TRBV28,-,TRBJ1-2,few,CASSLPGERGYTF,TGTGCCAGCAGTTTACCGGGGGAGAGGGGCTACACCTTC
TRBV11-2,TRBD2,TRBJ2-1,-,CASSLASGNNEQFF,TGTGCCAGCAGCCTCGCTAGCGGGAACAATGAGCAGTTCTTC
TRBV5-6,-,TRBJ2-1,once,CASSLATREQFF,TGTGCCAGCAGCCTCGCCACGAGGGAGCAGTTCTTC
TRBV25-1,-,TRBJ1-6,-,CASSGRQGQSSYNSPLHF,TGTGCCAGCAGTGGCCGGCAGGGCCAGAGCTCCTATAATTCACCCCTCCACTTT
TRBV10-3,-,TRBJ1-1,-,CAISDPGPTEAFF,TGTGCCATCAGTGACCCCGGACCCACGGAAGCTTTCTTT
TRBV9,-,TRBJ1-3,medium-sized,CASTMGGNTGNTIYF,TGTGCCAGCACCATGGGGGGGAATACCGGAAACACCATATATTTT
TRBV2,TRBD2,TRBJ2-5,-,CASSRSGMRQETQYF,TGTGCCAGCAGCCGTAGCGGGATGAGGCAAGAGACCCAGTACTTC
TRBV3-1/TRBV3-2,-,TRBJ1-6,-,CASSPEGEASPLHF,TGTGCCAGCAGCCCGGAGGGGGAAGCATCACCCCTCCACTTT